The clone carrying this T cell receptor beta chain was seen repeatedly, ten times or more. The germline V gene encodes CDR1 ENHRY and CDR2 SYGVKD. This CDR3 is 12 amino acids long. Germline trimming cut 10 bases from V and 5 bases from J; bases unmatched to any gene: 7. From RNA transcripts, TCR beta CDR3 regions were amplified. Carried out on the TCR CDR3, a first-round RT-PCR used the HTBI primer set. A single record per CDR3 protein comes from TCRdb applying MiXCR to the multiplex PCR reads. The table includes roughly 350,000 distinct CDR3 sequences, approximately 14% detected once. The data are from a study of T cells in Graves' hyperthyroidism and ophthalmopathy.

This sequence joins TRBV10-3 and TRBJ1-1, with 7 positions matching TRBD1. The sequencing input was blood. This TCR was sampled from a woman between 40 and 55 years old with Graves' ophthalmopathy. The CDR3: CATNRGGTEAFF. The DNA for the CDR3 is TGTGCCACCAACAGGGGTGGTACTGAAGCTTTCTTT.